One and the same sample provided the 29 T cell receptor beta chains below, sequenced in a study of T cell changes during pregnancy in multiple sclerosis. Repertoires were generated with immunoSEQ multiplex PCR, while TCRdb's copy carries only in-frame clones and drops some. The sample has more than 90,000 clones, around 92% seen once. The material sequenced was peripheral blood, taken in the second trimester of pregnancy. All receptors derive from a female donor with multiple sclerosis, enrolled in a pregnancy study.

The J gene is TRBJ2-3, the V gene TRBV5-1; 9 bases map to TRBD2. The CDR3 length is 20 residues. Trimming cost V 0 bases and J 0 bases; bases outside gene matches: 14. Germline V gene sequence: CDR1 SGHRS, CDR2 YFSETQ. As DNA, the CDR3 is TGCGCCAGCAGCTTGGTTCCCGCAGCGGGAGGAGCCCCTAGCACAGATACGCAGTATTTT. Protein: CASSLVPAAGGAPSTDTQYF.

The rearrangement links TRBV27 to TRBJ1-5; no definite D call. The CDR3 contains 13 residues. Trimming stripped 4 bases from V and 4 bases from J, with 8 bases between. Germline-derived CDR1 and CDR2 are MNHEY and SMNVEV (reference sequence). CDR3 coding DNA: TGTGCCAGCAGTTACAATCCGAATCAGCCCCAGCATTTT. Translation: CASSYNPNQPQHF.

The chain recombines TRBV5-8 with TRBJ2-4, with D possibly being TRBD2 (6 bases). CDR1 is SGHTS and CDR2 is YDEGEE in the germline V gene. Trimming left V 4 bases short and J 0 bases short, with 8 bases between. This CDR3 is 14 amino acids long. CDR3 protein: CASSPGVAKNIQYF. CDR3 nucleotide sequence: TGTGCCAGCAGCCCGGGGGTAGCCAAAAACATTCAGTACTTC.

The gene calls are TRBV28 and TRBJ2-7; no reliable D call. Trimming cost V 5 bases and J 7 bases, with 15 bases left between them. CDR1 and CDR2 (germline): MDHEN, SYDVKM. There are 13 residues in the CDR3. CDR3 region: CASSTTPVREQYF. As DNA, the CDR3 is TGTGCCAGCAGTACCACCCCCGTGAGGGAGCAGTACTTC. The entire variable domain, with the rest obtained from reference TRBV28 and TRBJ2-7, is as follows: DVKVTQSSRYLVKRTGEKVFLECVQDMDHENMFWYRQDPGLGLRLIYFSYDVKMKEKGDIPEGYSVSREKKERFSLILESASTNQTSMYLCASSTTPVREQYFGPGTRLTVT.

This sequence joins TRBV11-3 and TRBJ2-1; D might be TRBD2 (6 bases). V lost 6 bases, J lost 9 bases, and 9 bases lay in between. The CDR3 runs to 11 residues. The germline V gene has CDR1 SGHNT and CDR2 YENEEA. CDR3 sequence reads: CASSGAGEQFF. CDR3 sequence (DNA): TGTGCCAGCAGTGGAGCGGGTGAGCAGTTCTTC.

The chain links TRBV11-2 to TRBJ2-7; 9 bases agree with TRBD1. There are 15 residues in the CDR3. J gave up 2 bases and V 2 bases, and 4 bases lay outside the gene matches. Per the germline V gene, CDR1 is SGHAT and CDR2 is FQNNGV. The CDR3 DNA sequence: TGTGCCAGCAGCTTACTTAGGACAGGGGCCTACGAGCAGTACTTC. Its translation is CASSLLRTGAYEQYF.

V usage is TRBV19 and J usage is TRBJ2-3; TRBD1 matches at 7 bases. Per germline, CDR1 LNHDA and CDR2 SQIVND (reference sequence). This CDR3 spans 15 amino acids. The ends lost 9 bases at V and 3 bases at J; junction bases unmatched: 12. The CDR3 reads CASCRQGVGTDTQYF. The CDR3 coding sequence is TGTGCCAGCTGCCGACAGGGAGTGGGTACAGATACGCAGTATTTT.

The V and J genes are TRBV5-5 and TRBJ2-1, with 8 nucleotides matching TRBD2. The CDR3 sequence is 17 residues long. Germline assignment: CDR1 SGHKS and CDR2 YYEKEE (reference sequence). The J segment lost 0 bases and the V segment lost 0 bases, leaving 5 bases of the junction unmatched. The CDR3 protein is CASSLAGGLSSYNEQFF. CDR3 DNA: TGTGCCAGCAGCTTGGCGGGAGGGTTGAGCTCCTACAATGAGCAGTTCTTC.

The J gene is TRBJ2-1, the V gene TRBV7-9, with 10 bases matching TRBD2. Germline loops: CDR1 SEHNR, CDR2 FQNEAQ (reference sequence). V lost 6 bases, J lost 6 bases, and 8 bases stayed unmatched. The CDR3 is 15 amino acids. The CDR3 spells CASRPPGLAINEQFF. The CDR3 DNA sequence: TGTGCCAGCAGACCGCCGGGACTAGCGATCAATGAGCAGTTCTTC.

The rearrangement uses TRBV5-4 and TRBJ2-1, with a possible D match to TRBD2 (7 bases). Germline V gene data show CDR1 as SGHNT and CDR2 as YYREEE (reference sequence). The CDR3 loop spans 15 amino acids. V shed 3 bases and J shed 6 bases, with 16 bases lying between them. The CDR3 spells CASSWGGQLANEQFF. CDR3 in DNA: TGTGCCAGCAGCTGGGGGGGGCAACTCGCCAATGAGCAGTTCTTC. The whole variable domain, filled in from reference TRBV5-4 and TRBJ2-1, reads ETGVTQSPTHLIKTRGQQVTLRCSSQSGHNTVSWYQQALGQGPQFIFQYYREEENGRGNFPPRFSGLQFPNYSSELNVNALELDDSALYLCASSWGGQLANEQFFGPGTRLTVL.

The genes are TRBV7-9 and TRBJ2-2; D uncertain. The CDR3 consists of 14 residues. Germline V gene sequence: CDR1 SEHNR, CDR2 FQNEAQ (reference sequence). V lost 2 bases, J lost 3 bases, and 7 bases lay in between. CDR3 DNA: TGTGCCAGCAGCTTATCTCGGGACACCGGGGAGCTGTTTTTT. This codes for CASSLSRDTGELFF.

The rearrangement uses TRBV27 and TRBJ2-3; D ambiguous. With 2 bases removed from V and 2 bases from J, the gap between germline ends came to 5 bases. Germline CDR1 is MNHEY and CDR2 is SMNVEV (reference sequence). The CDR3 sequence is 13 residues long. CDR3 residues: CASSLQNTDTQYF. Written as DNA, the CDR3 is TGTGCCAGCAGTTTACAAAACACAGATACGCAGTATTTT.

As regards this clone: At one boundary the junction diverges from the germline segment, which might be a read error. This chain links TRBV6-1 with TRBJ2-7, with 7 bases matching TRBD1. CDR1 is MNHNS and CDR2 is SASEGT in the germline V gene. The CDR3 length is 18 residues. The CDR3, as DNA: TGTGCCGGCAGTGAAACGACAGGGTCCCTAACCTACTCCTACGAGCAGTACTTC. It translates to CAGSETTGSLTYSYEQYF.

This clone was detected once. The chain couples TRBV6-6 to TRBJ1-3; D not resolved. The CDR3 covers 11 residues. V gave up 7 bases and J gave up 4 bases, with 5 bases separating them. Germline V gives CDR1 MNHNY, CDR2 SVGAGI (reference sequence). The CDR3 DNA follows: TGTGCCAGCATATTCGGAAACACCATATATTTT. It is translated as CASIFGNTIYF.

CDR3 region: CASSRPGTSPYNEQFF. The CDR3 DNA reads as TGTGCCAGCAGCAGGCCGGGGACTAGCCCTTACAATGAGCAGTTCTTC. The chain joins TRBV5-4 to TRBJ2-1; 9 positions match TRBD2. The CDR3 is 16 residues long. The germline V gene encodes CDR1 SGHNT and CDR2 YYREEE (reference sequence). The V segment lost 4 bases and the J segment 4 bases; nucleotides outside the gene matches: 9.

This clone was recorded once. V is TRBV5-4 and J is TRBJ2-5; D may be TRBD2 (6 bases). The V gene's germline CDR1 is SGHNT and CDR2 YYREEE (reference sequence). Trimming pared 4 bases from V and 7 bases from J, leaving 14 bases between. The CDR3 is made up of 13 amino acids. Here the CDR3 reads CASSAGLGGTQYF. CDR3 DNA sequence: TGTGCCAGCAGCGCGGGGCTTGGGGGGACCCAGTACTTC. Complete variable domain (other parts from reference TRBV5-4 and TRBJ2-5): ETGVTQSPTHLIKTRGQQVTLRCSSQSGHNTVSWYQQALGQGPQFIFQYYREEENGRGNFPPRFSGLQFPNYSSELNVNALELDDSALYLCASSAGLGGTQYFGPGTRLLVL.

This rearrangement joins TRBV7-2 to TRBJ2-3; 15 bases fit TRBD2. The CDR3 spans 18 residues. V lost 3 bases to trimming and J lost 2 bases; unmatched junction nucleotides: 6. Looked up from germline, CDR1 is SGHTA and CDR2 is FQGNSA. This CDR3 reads CASSFGTSGRKATDTQYF. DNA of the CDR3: TGTGCCAGCAGCTTCGGGACTAGCGGGAGGAAGGCCACAGATACGCAGTATTTT.

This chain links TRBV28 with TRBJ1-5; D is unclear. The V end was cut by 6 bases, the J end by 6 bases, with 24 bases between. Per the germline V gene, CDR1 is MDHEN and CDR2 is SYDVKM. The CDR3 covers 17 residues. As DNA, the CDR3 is TGTGCCAGCAGACGGACGCCCGCGAGGGTAAAAGGTCAGCCCCAGCATTTT. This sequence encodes CASRRTPARVKGQPQHF.

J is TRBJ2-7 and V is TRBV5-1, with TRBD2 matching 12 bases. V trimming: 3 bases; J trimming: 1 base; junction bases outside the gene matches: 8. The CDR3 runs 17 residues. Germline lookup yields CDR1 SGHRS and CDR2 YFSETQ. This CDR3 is CASSSRTSGIRSYEQYF. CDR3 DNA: TGCGCCAGCAGCTCCCGGACTAGCGGGATTAGGTCCTACGAGCAGTACTTC.

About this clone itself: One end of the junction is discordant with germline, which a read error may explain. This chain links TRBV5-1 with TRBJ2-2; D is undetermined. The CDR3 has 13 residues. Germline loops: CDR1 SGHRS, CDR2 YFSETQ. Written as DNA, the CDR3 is TGCGCCGGCAGCTTGGCGTCCACCGGGGAGCTGTTTTTT. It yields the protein CAGSLASTGELFF.

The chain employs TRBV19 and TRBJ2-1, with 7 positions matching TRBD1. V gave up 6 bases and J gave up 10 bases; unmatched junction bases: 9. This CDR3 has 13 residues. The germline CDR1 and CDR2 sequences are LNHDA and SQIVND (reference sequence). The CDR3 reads CASSPNRGKEQFF. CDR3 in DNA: TGTGCCAGTAGCCCTAACAGGGGAAAGGAGCAGTTCTTC.

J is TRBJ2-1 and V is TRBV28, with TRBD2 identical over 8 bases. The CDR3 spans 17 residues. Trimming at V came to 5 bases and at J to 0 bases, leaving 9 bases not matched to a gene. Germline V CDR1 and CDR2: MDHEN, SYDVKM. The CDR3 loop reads CASSLYPLAGSYNEQFF. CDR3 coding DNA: TGTGCCAGCAGTCTCTATCCTCTAGCGGGCTCCTACAATGAGCAGTTCTTC.

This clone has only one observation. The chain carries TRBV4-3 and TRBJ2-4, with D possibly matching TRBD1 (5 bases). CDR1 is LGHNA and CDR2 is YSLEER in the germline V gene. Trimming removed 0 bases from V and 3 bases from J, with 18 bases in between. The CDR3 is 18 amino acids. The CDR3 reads CASSQDPPGMGYKNIQYF. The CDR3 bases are TGCGCCAGCAGCCAAGATCCCCCAGGGATGGGCTACAAAAACATTCAGTACTTC.

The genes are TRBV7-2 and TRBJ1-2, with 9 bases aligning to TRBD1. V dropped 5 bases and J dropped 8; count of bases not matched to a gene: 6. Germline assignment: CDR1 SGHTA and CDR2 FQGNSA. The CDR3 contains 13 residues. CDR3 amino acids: CASSQDRGNGYTF. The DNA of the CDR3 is TGTGCCAGCAGCCAGGACAGGGGTAACGGCTACACCTTC. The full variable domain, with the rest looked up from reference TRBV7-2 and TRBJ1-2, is GAGVSQSPSNKVTEKGKDVELRCDPISGHTALYWYRQSLGQGLEFLIYFQGNSAPDKSGLPSDRFSAERTGGSVSTLTIQRTQQEDSAVYLCASSQDRGNGYTFGSGTRLTVV.

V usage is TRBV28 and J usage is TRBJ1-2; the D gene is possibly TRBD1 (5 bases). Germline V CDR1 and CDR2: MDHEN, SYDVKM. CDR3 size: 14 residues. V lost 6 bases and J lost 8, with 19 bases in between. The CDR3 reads CASSLTRGVRGYTF. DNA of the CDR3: TGTGCCAGCAGCCTGACGCGGGGGGTGCGGGGCTACACCTTC.

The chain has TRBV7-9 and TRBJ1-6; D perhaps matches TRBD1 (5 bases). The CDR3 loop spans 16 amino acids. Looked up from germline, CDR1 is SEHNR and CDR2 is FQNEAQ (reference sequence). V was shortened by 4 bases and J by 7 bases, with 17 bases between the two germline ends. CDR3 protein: CASSYDRRGQNSPLHF. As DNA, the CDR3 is TGTGCCAGCAGCTACGACAGAAGGGGCCAAAATTCACCCCTCCACTTT.

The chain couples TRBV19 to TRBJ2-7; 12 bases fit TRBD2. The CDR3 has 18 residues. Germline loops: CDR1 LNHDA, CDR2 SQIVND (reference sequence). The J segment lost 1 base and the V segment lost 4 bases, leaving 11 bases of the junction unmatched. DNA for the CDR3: TGTGCCAGTAGTAGAGAGGCTAGCGGGAGGGCCGGGTCCTACGAGCAGTACTTC. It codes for CASSREASGRAGSYEQYF.

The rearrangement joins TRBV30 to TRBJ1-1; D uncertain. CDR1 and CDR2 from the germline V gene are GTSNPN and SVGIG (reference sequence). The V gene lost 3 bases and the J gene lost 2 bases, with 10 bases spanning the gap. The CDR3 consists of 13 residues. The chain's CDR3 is CAWRPGLNTEAFF. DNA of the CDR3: TGTGCCTGGAGGCCTGGCTTAAACACTGAAGCTTTCTTT.

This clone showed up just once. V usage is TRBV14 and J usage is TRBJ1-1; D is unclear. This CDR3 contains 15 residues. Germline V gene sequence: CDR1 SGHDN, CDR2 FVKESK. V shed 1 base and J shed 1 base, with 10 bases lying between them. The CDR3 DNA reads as TGTGCCAGCAGCCAAGCGCGGCAGACGAACACTGAAGCTTTCTTT. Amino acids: CASSQARQTNTEAFF.